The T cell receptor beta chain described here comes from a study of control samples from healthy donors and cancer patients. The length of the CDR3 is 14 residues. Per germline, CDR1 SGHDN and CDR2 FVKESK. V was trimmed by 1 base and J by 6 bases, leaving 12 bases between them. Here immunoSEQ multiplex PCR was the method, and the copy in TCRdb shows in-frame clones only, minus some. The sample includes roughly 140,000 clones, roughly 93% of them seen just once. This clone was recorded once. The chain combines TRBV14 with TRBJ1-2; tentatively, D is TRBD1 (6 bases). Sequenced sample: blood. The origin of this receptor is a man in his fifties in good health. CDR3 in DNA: TGTGCCAGCAGCCAAGTAACAGGGCTCCATGGCTACACCTTC. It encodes CASSQVTGLHGYTF.